The present entry profiles one T cell receptor beta chain with its context. The antigen is not known. The data originate from a study of memory CD4+ T cells and cytomegalovirus serostatus. Study background: This sample comes from healthy Belgian adults, eight or nine CMV seropositive, some 22 seronegative.

The CDR3 is made up of 13 amino acids. Germline loops: CDR1 MNHNS, CDR2 SASEGT. Trimming pared 4 bases from V and 7 bases from J, leaving 13 bases between. Per the authors' pipeline: After removing out-of-frame reads, 2 million to 2.5 million distinct TCRbeta sequences remained. The method was immunoSEQ multiplex PCR; TCRdb's version includes in-frame clones alone and lacks a portion of them. V and J calls and clone size are as listed in that table; D and trimming were resolved from the DNA. The table has around 44,000 clones, over 70% seen once; the top ten hold over 0.45%. Findings and limits, study-wide: About 40% of the roughly 160 known CMV-associated TCRbeta sequences appeared in CD4+ memory.

The sort gate was single viable CD3+CD4+CD8-CD45RO+ cells for memory CD4+ T cells. The genes are TRBV6-1 and TRBJ1-1; D unclear. The clonotype originates from an adult in good health and CMV-seronegative. Sequencing was carried out using memory CD4+ T cells from blood. The CDR3: CASSVGFESEAFF. CDR3 nucleotide sequence: TGTGCCAGCAGTGTAGGGTTTGAGAGTGAAGCTTTCTTT.